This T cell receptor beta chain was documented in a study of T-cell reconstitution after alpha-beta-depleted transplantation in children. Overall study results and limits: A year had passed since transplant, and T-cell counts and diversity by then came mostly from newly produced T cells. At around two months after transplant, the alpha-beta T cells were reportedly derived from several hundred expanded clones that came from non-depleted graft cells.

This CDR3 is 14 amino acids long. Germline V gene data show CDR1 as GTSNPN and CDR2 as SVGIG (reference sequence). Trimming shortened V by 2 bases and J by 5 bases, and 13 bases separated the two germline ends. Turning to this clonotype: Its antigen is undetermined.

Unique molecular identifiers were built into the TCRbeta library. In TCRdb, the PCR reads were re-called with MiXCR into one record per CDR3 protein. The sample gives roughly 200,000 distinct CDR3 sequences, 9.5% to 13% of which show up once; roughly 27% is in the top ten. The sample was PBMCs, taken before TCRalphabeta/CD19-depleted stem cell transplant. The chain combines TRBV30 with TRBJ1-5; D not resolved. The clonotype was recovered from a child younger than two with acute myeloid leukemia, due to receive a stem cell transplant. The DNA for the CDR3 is TGTGCCTGGAGTCCCCCGGTCATGGATCAGCCCCAGCATTTT. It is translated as CAWSPPVMDQPQHF. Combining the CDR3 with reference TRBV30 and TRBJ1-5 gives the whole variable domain SQTIHQWPATLVQPVGSPLSLECTVEGTSNPNLYWYRQAAGRGLQLLFYSVGIGQISSEVPQNLSASRPQDRQFILSSKKLLLSDSGFYLCAWSPPVMDQPQHFGDGTRLSIL.